This TCR beta chain was found in a study of shared clonotypes between healthy human individuals. The assay was immunoSEQ multiplex PCR, and TCRdb's table has in-frame clones only and misses some. The sample consists of millions of clones, 95% of them appearing once. Per germline, CDR1 SGHAT and CDR2 FQNNGV. CDR3 size: 14 residues. The V gene lost 5 bases and the J gene lost 12 bases, with 20 bases spanning the gap. V is TRBV11-2 and J is TRBJ1-3, with D possibly TRBD1 on 5 matching bases. The sequenced material came from naive CD4+ T cells sorted from blood. Specified subset: CD45RA+ positively selected. The source is a man younger than 35 in good health. The CDR3 DNA follows: TGTGCCAGCAGCCCCGAAAGAATGGGGGTGGGCATATATTTT. Its protein product is CASSPERMGVGIYF.